This T cell receptor beta chain derives from a study of blood T cell repertoires in COVID-19. CDR3 length: 15 amino acids. V was clipped by 2 bases and J by 3 bases; unmatched bases: 5. In germline, CDR1 is MGHDK, CDR2 SYGVNS. A note on this clone: The sample has other DNA sequences that encode this CDR3 too.

Repertoires were generated with immunoSEQ multiplex PCR, while TCRdb's copy carries only in-frame clones and drops some. The sample carries about 280,000 clones, around 90% recorded once. This TCR was sampled from a woman aged 18-29 years with acute COVID-19. V and J are TRBV25-1 and TRBJ2-7, with 9 bases matching TRBD2. Sequencing input: PBMCs or T cells enriched from blood (not recorded which). Written as DNA, the CDR3 is TGTGCCAGCAGTGAAAGGCTAGCGGGACTCTACGAGCAGTACTTC. This codes for CASSERLAGLYEQYF.